This T cell receptor beta chain originates from a study of blood T cells in healthy people across ages. This CDR3 is 16 amino acids long. Trimming cost V 1 base and J 4 bases, with 14 bases left between them. Next came a second PCR, run for about 6 to 11 cycles, which used a sample-barcoded 5' primer along with a J-beta primer mix. Using its own MiXCR run on the 5' RACE reads, TCRdb lists one record per CDR3 protein. This sample has about 940,000 distinct CDR3 sequences, with roughly 48% found just once. Source material: blood. The TCR originated in a man aged 30 to 45 in good health. The J gene is TRBJ2-1, the V gene TRBV12-3 or TRBV12-4; a possible D gene is TRBD2 (6 bases). CDR3 loop: CASSLVGGVAYNEQFF. As DNA, the CDR3 is TGTGCCAGCAGTTTAGTGGGCGGGGTTGCTTACAATGAGCAGTTCTTC.